This entry describes one T cell receptor beta chain. Antigen specificity is unknown. Sequencing was performed with immunoSEQ multiplex PCR; in TCRdb, only in-frame clones are kept and a portion is missing. The sample has 500,000 or so clones, approximately 95% seen once; the top ten hold approximately 0.06%. The sample originates from a study of shared clonotypes between healthy human individuals. Study summary: Each donor's CD8 memory used one plate, CD8 naive two, each CD4 subset three. Study-wide findings and caveats: Some clonotypes were shared by all four sorted-subset donors, while others were not shared. The non-shared ones had lower generation probabilities than the shared ones. Large sequencing depth failed to make sorted-subset sequencing complete, rarefaction showed. Specimens sampled were limited to blood, with tissue repertoires likely differing.

Trimming removed 5 bases from V and 5 bases from J, with 21 bases in between. CDR1 and CDR2 from the germline V gene are SGHTA and FQGNSA. This CDR3 contains 16 residues. Sequenced sample: naive CD4+ T cells sorted from blood. Subset described: CD45RA+ positively selected. The TCR originated in a young woman in good health. The rearrangement uses TRBV7-2 and TRBJ1-2; D is perhaps TRBD1 (5 bases). Here the CDR3 reads CASSSPGTPRVYGYTF. Here the CDR3 DNA reads TGTGCCAGCAGCAGTCCCGGGACGCCCCGAGTTTATGGCTACACCTTC.